This entry lists 30 T cell receptor beta chains sequenced from one sample in a study of blood T cell repertoires in COVID-19. TCRdb keeps only in-frame clones here, not all; method: immunoSEQ multiplex PCR. The sample lists roughly 99,000 clones, 70% to 90% occurring once. Sequenced material: peripheral blood. These receptors were taken from a man aged 50-60 years with COVID-19, enrolled during active disease.

The genes are TRBV5-1 and TRBJ1-1; D gene unclear. CDR3 length: 14 residues. The germline gives CDR1 SGHRS, CDR2 YFSETQ. Trimming stripped 0 bases from V and 4 bases from J, with 10 bases between. The CDR3 is CASSLANFGTEAFF. DNA of the CDR3: TGCGCCAGCAGCTTGGCCAATTTCGGCACTGAAGCTTTCTTT.

The chain is built from TRBV7-9 and TRBJ2-1; D is possibly TRBD2 (5 bases). V gave up 5 bases and J gave up 4 bases, with 21 bases separating them. This CDR3 has 17 amino acids. Germline V gives CDR1 SEHNR, CDR2 FQNEAQ (reference sequence). The chain's CDR3 is CASSLEVVTGSYNEQFF. The CDR3, as DNA: TGTGCCAGCAGCCTAGAGGTTGTGACGGGGAGTTACAATGAGCAGTTCTTC. Using reference TRBV7-9 and TRBJ2-1 for the parts outside the CDR3, the full variable domain is DTGVSQNPRHKITKRGQNVTFRCDPISEHNRLYWYRQTLGQGPEFLTYFQNEAQLEKSRLLSDRFSAERPKGSFSTLEIQRTEQGDSAMYLCASSLEVVTGSYNEQFFGPGTRLTVL.

V and J are TRBV5-1 and TRBJ2-1; 8 nucleotides align to TRBD1. Germline V gene lookup returns CDR1 SGHRS and CDR2 YFSETQ. The CDR3 length is 16 residues. Trimming at V came to 5 bases and at J to 4 bases, leaving 11 bases not matched to a gene. CDR3 loop: CASSFPPTGGYNEQFF. The CDR3 nucleotides are TGCGCCAGCAGTTTTCCCCCCACAGGGGGTTACAATGAGCAGTTCTTC.

CDR3 residues: CASSPRVLAGYNEQFF. CDR3 bases: TGTGCCAGCAGCCCCCGGGTTCTAGCGGGGTACAATGAGCAGTTCTTC. This chain links TRBV7-8 with TRBJ2-1; 9 bases map to TRBD2. CDR3 length equals 16 residues. The J segment lost 4 bases and the V segment lost 5 bases, leaving 9 bases of the junction unmatched. CDR1 is SGHVS, CDR2 FQNEAQ, per germline. The full variable domain, with the rest looked up from reference TRBV7-8 and TRBJ2-1, is GAGVSQSPRYKVAKRGQDVALRCDPISGHVSLFWYQQALGQGPEFLTYFQNEAQLDKSGLPSDRFFAERPEGSVSTLKIQRTQQEDSAVYLCASSPRVLAGYNEQFFGPGTRLTVL.

The rearrangement links TRBV5-1 to TRBJ1-1; TRBD1 matches at 10 bases. Germline CDR1 SGHRS, CDR2 YFSETQ. The CDR3 sequence is 16 residues long. V was clipped by 4 bases and J by 7 bases; unmatched bases: 13. CDR3 nucleotide sequence: TGCGCCAGCAGCCCGGGGACAGGGGTTAATCTGGTTGAAGCTTTCTTT. Residues: CASSPGTGVNLVEAFF. Filled out from reference TRBV5-1 and TRBJ1-1, the complete variable domain reads KAGVTQTPRYLIKTRGQQVTLSCSPISGHRSVSWYQQTPGQGLQFLFEYFSETQRNKGNFPGRFSGRQFSNSRSEMNVSTLELGDSALYLCASSPGTGVNLVEAFFGQGTRLTVV.

This chain uses TRBV24-1 with TRBJ2-1, with D tentatively TRBD1 (6 bases). V was trimmed by 3 bases and J by 0 bases, leaving 17 bases between them. Germline V gene lookup returns CDR1 KGHDR and CDR2 SFDVKD. The CDR3 is made up of 18 amino acids. The CDR3 nucleotides read TGTGCCACCAGTGATCCCTTCGGACAGAGAGGCTCCTACAATGAGCAGTTCTTC. It translates to CATSDPFGQRGSYNEQFF.

The rearrangement links TRBV4-1 to TRBJ1-1; D is possibly TRBD1 (5 bases). V was cut by 6 bases and J by 0 bases, with 14 bases left in between. This CDR3 spans 15 amino acids. Germline CDR1 and CDR2: MGHRA and YSYEKL. For the CDR3, the DNA is TGCGCCAGCAGGAGCGGGGCAGGCATGAACACTGAAGCTTTCTTT. This translates into CASRSGAGMNTEAFF.

This rearrangement joins TRBV4-1 to TRBJ2-1; unclear D gene. This CDR3 is 17 amino acids long. Looked up from germline, CDR1 is MGHRA and CDR2 is YSYEKL. Trimming pared 4 bases from V and 0 bases from J, leaving 16 bases between. The DNA of the CDR3 is TGCGCCAGCAGCCTCGCTGGTACTACGAGCTCCTACAATGAGCAGTTCTTC. Amino acid sequence: CASSLAGTTSSYNEQFF.

This clone has just one count. The V call is TRBV9, the J call TRBJ1-6; 7 bases map to TRBD1. After removal of 0 bases from V and 7 bases from J, the junction contained 7 bases not matched to a gene. The CDR3 runs to 16 residues. Per germline, CDR1 SGDLS and CDR2 YYNGEE. The DNA for the CDR3 is TGTGCCAGCAGCGTAGGGGACAGCCGGAGGAATTCACCCCTCCACTTT. Translated: CASSVGDSRRNSPLHF.

This rearrangement joins TRBV6-4 to TRBJ1-1, with a possible D match to TRBD1 (5 bases). Germline V lookup: CDR1 MRHNA, CDR2 SNTAGT. The germline V and J ends were trimmed by 8 bases and 4 bases, with 20 bases remaining between them. The CDR3 spans 15 residues. The CDR3 coding sequence is TGTGCCAGCTCGATGGGGGGAATGGGAAGCACTGAAGCTTTCTTT. It specifies CASSMGGMGSTEAFF.

The chain combines TRBV9 with TRBJ2-3; 10 positions agree with TRBD2. The V gene's germline CDR1 is SGDLS and CDR2 YYNGEE. The CDR3 runs 15 residues. V trimming: 0 bases; J trimming: 10 bases; junction bases outside the gene matches: 8. The CDR3 here is CASSVGSGGLEAQYF. The CDR3 DNA reads as TGTGCCAGCAGCGTAGGTAGCGGGGGGCTTGAGGCGCAGTATTTT.

The CDR3 is CASSLAQGTEAFF. In DNA form, the CDR3 reads TGTGCCAGCAGTTTGGCCCAGGGGACTGAAGCTTTCTTT. The chain links TRBV12-3 or TRBV12-4 to TRBJ1-1, with D possibly TRBD1 on 6 matching bases. V gave up 3 bases and J gave up 5 bases, with 10 bases separating them. The CDR3 totals 13 residues.

The V gene is TRBV18, the J gene TRBJ1-6; TRBD1 matches 7 bases. V lost 6 bases, J lost 4 bases, and 3 bases stayed unmatched. Germline values: CDR1 KGHSH, CDR2 LQKENI. The CDR3 length is 14 residues. The CDR3 sequence: CASSLQGYNSPLHF. For the CDR3, the DNA is TGTGCCAGCTCGCTACAGGGGTATAATTCACCCCTCCACTTT.

The DNA of the CDR3 is TGTGCCTGGAGCGAACAGGTACCACTCAATCAGCCCCAGCATTTT. Translation gives CAWSEQVPLNQPQHF. The chain joins TRBV30 to TRBJ1-5, with D perhaps TRBD1 (5 bases). V lost 3 bases and J 3 bases, leaving 15 bases between the germline ends. The CDR3 totals 15 residues. Germline V gene data show CDR1 as GTSNPN and CDR2 as SVGIG (reference sequence).

The J gene is TRBJ1-5, the V gene TRBV2; D remains unclear. The CDR3 extends over 12 amino acids. V lost 6 bases to trimming and J lost 4 bases, with 7 bases between them. Germline CDR1 and CDR2: SNHLY and FYNNEI. Here the CDR3 DNA reads TGTGCCAGCAGCCCGGGAAATCAGCCCCAGCATTTT. This gives the protein CASSPGNQPQHF.

This rearrangement joins TRBV12-3 or TRBV12-4 to TRBJ2-2, with D perhaps matching TRBD2 (6 bases). V dropped 8 bases and J dropped 2 bases, with 9 bases sitting between them. The CDR3 consists of 13 residues. This chain's CDR3 is CASAGRNTGELFF. For the CDR3, the DNA is TGTGCCAGCGCGGGAAGAAACACCGGGGAGCTGTTTTTT.

The CDR3 loop is CATSRDVTELSYEQYF. DNA for the CDR3: TGTGCCACCAGCAGAGACGTGACGGAGTTGTCCTACGAGCAGTACTTC. The rearrangement joins TRBV15 to TRBJ2-7, with D unresolved. Trimming took off 0 bases at V and 1 base at J, with 13 bases between the two ends. This CDR3 is built from 16 residues. Per the germline V gene, CDR1 is LNHNV and CDR2 is YYDKDF (reference sequence).

V is TRBV6-5 and J is TRBJ2-3; D is perhaps TRBD1 (6 bases). Trimming pared 4 bases from V and 5 bases from J, leaving 10 bases between. This CDR3 has 13 amino acids. Germline V gene data show CDR1 as MNHEY and CDR2 as SVGAGI. The CDR3 loop is CASSWTVEDTQYF. The CDR3 DNA reads as TGTGCCAGCAGTTGGACAGTGGAAGATACGCAGTATTTT.

This clone was detected once. J is TRBJ1-1 and V is TRBV6-7; TRBD1 agrees at 9 bases. TRBV6-7 is classed as an ORF, of uncertain function. The CDR3 is 16 amino acids. J gave up 5 bases and V 2 bases, and 9 bases lay outside the gene matches. CDR3 sequence: CASSYVTGGAVTEAFF. The CDR3 nucleotides read TGTGCCAGCAGTTACGTAACAGGGGGCGCAGTAACTGAAGCTTTCTTT.

The chain carries TRBV9 and TRBJ2-7; 7 bases agree with TRBD2. This CDR3 spans 14 amino acids. V gave up 1 base and J gave up 0 bases; unmatched junction bases: 1. Per germline, CDR1 SGDLS and CDR2 YYNGEE. The CDR3: CASSVSSGSYEQYF. CDR3 DNA sequence: TGTGCCAGCAGCGTATCTAGCGGCTCCTACGAGCAGTACTTC.

The CDR3 region has the DNA TGTGCCAGCAGTTTATCCGTGGCGAACACTGAAGCTTTCTTT. It yields the protein CASSLSVANTEAFF. V gene TRBV27 combines with J gene TRBJ1-1; no definite D call. The germline gives CDR1 MNHEY, CDR2 SMNVEV (reference sequence). The CDR3 spans 14 residues. V lost 0 bases and J lost 1, with 6 bases in between.

This sequence joins TRBV11-1 and TRBJ1-2; D may be TRBD1 (6 bases). Germline V CDR1 and CDR2: SGHAT, FQDESV (reference sequence). The CDR3 runs 14 residues. V was cut by 5 bases and J by 7 bases, with 17 bases left in between. CDR3 amino acids: CASSPTRDTRGYTF. CDR3 DNA: TGTGCCAGCAGCCCTACCCGGGACACCCGTGGCTACACCTTC.

The J gene is TRBJ2-2, the V gene TRBV5-8; 11 bases agree with TRBD2. The V and J ends lost 2 bases and 0 bases, in that order; junction bases with no gene match: 0. The V gene's germline CDR1 is SGHTS and CDR2 YDEGEE. The CDR3 contains 16 residues. In DNA, the CDR3 is TGTGCCAGCAGCTTACTAGCGGGGGCGAACACCGGGGAGCTGTTTTTT. Amino acid sequence: CASSLLAGANTGELFF.

DNA for the CDR3: TGTGCCAGCAGTCGTCGGACAGGGTTGAACACTGAAGCTTTCTTT. This codes for CASSRRTGLNTEAFF. The rearrangement uses TRBV6-5 and TRBJ1-1, with TRBD1 identical over 8 bases. Germline V gene lookup returns CDR1 MNHEY and CDR2 SVGAGI. Trimming cost V 5 bases and J 0 bases; bases outside gene matches: 5. This CDR3 has 15 amino acids.

The V call is TRBV7-2, the J call TRBJ2-3, with a tentative D call TRBD2 (5 bases). Germline CDR1 is SGHTA and CDR2 is FQGNSA. The CDR3 length is 15 residues. The V end lost 5 bases, the J end lost 2 bases, and 14 bases lay between the germline ends. Written as DNA, the CDR3 is TGTGCCAGCAGCCCCACCCGGGGTTCCACAGATACGCAGTATTTT. As protein: CASSPTRGSTDTQYF.

This clone was detected once. V gene TRBV4-3 combines with J gene TRBJ2-7; a weak D match, TRBD2 (6 bases). This CDR3 has 15 residues. Trimming pared 2 bases from V and 0 bases from J, leaving 11 bases between. Germline CDR1 reads LGHNA; CDR2 reads YSLEER. The CDR3 region has the DNA TGCGCCAGCAGCCAAAAGCGGGCACGCTCCTACGAGCAGTACTTC. This codes for CASSQKRARSYEQYF.

The J gene is TRBJ1-6, the V gene TRBV3-1 (or the pseudogene TRBV3-2), with 8 nucleotides matching TRBD1. CDR3 length: 17 amino acids. In germline, CDR1 is LGHDT, CDR2 YNNKEL (reference sequence). J gave up 4 bases and V 3 bases, and 8 bases lay outside the gene matches. The CDR3 loop is CASSQEHRGSYNSPLHF. The CDR3 coding sequence is TGTGCCAGCAGCCAGGAGCACAGGGGGTCGTATAATTCACCCCTCCACTTT.

The V and J genes are TRBV5-4 and TRBJ1-1; no clear D. The CDR3 extends over 13 amino acids. Deletions cut 1 base from V and 2 bases from J, with 6 bases between. Germline lookup yields CDR1 SGHNT and CDR2 YYREEE (reference sequence). The CDR3 bases are TGTGCCAGCAGCTTGACACAAAACACTGAAGCTTTCTTT. It encodes CASSLTQNTEAFF.

This chain uses TRBV11-3 with TRBJ2-1, with TRBD2 matching over 11 bases. Germline CDR1 reads SGHNT; CDR2 reads YENEEA. The trim removed 5 bases at V and 4 bases at J, leaving 1 base unmatched. The CDR3 consists of 14 residues. The CDR3: CASSASGGYNEQFF. The CDR3, as DNA: TGTGCCAGCAGCGCTAGCGGGGGGTACAATGAGCAGTTCTTC.

The gene calls are TRBV2 and TRBJ1-3, with D unresolved. Per germline, CDR1 SNHLY and CDR2 FYNNEI. The CDR3 sequence is 14 residues long. The V and J ends lost 5 bases and 0 bases respectively, with 8 bases between them. The CDR3 nucleotides are TGTGCCAGCAGTTCAGGACTCTCTGGAAACACCATATATTTT. Its protein is CASSSGLSGNTIYF.